These 4 T cell receptor beta chains share one sample of origin, sequenced in a study of OX40 agonist ivuxolimab in advanced cancers. Assay: immunoSEQ multiplex PCR; the TCRdb copy retains only in-frame clones and omits some. The sample has approximately 90,000 clones; 89% are singletons. The specimen comprised CD4+ or CD8+ T cells sorted from blood, sampled in a trial of the OX40 agonist ivuxolimab. All receptors come from an adult with an advanced solid tumor such as melanoma, head and neck, liver or kidney cancer.

The rearrangement uses TRBV25-1 and TRBJ2-1, with 14 bases lining up with TRBD2. CDR1 MGHDK and CDR2 SYGVNS come from the germline V gene. The CDR3 sequence is 14 residues long. The V and J ends lost 1 base and 12 bases, in that order; junction bases with no gene match: 2. This chain's CDR3 is CASSEFGTSGRQFF. The CDR3 nucleotides read TGTGCCAGCAGTGAATTCGGGACTAGCGGGAGGCAGTTCTTC. Full variable domain (missing parts from reference TRBV25-1 and TRBJ2-1): EADIYQTPRYLVIGTGKKITLECSQTMGHDKMYWYQQDPGMELHLIHYSYGVNSTEKGDLSSESTVSRIRTEHFPLTLESARPSHTSQYLCASSEFGTSGRQFFGPGTRLTVL.

This sequence joins TRBV30 and TRBJ1-2; D possibly corresponds to TRBD1 (5 bases). Per the germline V gene, CDR1 is GTSNPN and CDR2 is SVGIG (reference sequence). The CDR3 totals 11 residues. V gave up 0 bases and J gave up 8 bases, with 7 bases separating them. The CDR3 sequence is CAWSVGGGYTF. CDR3 DNA: TGTGCCTGGAGTGTGGGGGGAGGCTACACCTTC.

V gene TRBV28 combines with J gene TRBJ2-1, with TRBD2 matching over 12 bases. Germline V lookup: CDR1 MDHEN, CDR2 SYDVKM. V dropped 2 bases and J dropped 0; count of bases not matched to a gene: 5. This CDR3 contains 18 residues. CDR3 amino acids: CASSLGLAGGSSYNEQFF. For the CDR3, the DNA is TGTGCCAGCAGTTTAGGCCTAGCGGGAGGGAGCTCCTACAATGAGCAGTTCTTC. Variable domain in full (rest from reference TRBV28 and TRBJ2-1): DVKVTQSSRYLVKRTGEKVFLECVQDMDHENMFWYRQDPGLGLRLIYFSYDVKMKEKGDIPEGYSVSREKKERFSLILESASTNQTSMYLCASSLGLAGGSSYNEQFFGPGTRLTVL.

The chain uses TRBV27 and TRBJ2-7; D gene uncertain. Trimming pared 2 bases from V and 4 bases from J, leaving 12 bases between. CDR3 size: 14 residues. Per germline, CDR1 MNHEY and CDR2 SMNVEV (reference sequence). Written as DNA, the CDR3 is TGTGCCAGCAGTTTAGGGCTCTACGGGTACGAGCAGTACTTC. It yields the protein CASSLGLYGYEQYF.